The 2 T cell receptor beta chains below come from one sample, sequenced in a study of molecular identifiers for immune sequencing clone quantification. Using its own MiXCR run on the PCR reads, TCRdb lists one record per CDR3 protein. Found here are 50,000 to 65,000 distinct CDR3 sequences, approximately 25% of them singletons; the top ten hold around 1.9%. Material for sequencing was naive CD8+ T cells from blood, with Jurkat cell RNA spiked in. Subset meaning: FACS-sorted CD8+CD4-CCR7+CD45RA+ naive T cells. All receptors derive from a human donor in good health. Some libraries in this study had Jurkat cell RNA spiked in.

This clonotype appeared many times. The chain has TRBV20-1 and TRBJ2-7, with 7 bases aligning to TRBD2. Trimming at V came to 6 bases and at J to 9 bases, leaving 20 bases not matched to a gene. The V gene's germline CDR1 is DFQATT and CDR2 SNEGSKA (reference sequence). This CDR3 region has 15 residues. CDR3 bases: TGCAGTGCGGGAAGTGGGCTAGCGGAACCTACGGGGCAGTACTTC. Residues: CSAGSGLAEPTGQYF.

This clonotype came up many times. The V call is TRBV19, the J call TRBJ2-7; no reliable D call. The V gene lost 2 bases and the J gene lost 7 bases, with 9 bases spanning the gap. Germline V gene lookup returns CDR1 LNHDA and CDR2 SQIVND (reference sequence). The CDR3 loop spans 12 amino acids. CDR3 residues: CASSISAGEQYF. CDR3 DNA: TGTGCCAGTAGTATATCGGCAGGAGAGCAGTACTTC.